This T cell receptor beta chain originates from a study of T cells in Graves' hyperthyroidism and ophthalmopathy. Study results and caveats: In simple terms, a model built on 13 V-J features told ophthalmopathy apart from stable hyperthyroidism.

As to this clonotype: What it recognizes is unknown.

Amplified TCR beta CDR3 regions came from RNA transcripts. A first-round RT-PCR of the TCR CDR3 used the HTBI primer set. TCRdb passed the multiplex PCR reads through MiXCR, listing each CDR3 protein once. The profile covers roughly 740,000 distinct CDR3 sequences, with 15% to 20% appearing a single time and roughly 8% taken by the ten largest. This CDR3 is built from 11 residues. V lost 5 bases to trimming and J lost 6 bases, with 8 bases between them. The germline V gene has CDR1 SGHTA and CDR2 FQGNSA. Specimen: blood. The chain employs TRBV7-2 and TRBJ2-7; the D is unclear. The TCR comes from a man aged 18 to 35 with Graves' hyperthyroidism. CDR3 residues: CASSTYTEQYF. Written as DNA, the CDR3 is TGTGCCAGCAGCACATATACCGAGCAGTACTTC.